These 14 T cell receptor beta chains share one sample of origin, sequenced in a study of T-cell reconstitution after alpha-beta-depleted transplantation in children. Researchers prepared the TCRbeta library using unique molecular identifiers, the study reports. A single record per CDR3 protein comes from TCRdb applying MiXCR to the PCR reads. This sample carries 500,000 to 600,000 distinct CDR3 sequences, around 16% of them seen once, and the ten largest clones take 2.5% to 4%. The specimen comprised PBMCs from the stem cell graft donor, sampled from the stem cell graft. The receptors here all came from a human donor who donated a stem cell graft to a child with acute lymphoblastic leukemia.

DNA of the CDR3: TGCGCCAGCAGCGGACTAGCGAGAGAGGCAGATACGCAGTATTTT. Its protein is CASSGLAREADTQYF. The chain couples TRBV5-1 to TRBJ2-3; TRBD2 matches at 9 bases. V lost 4 bases to trimming and J lost 4 bases; unmatched junction nucleotides: 7. From germline, CDR1 is SGHRS and CDR2 YFSETQ. The CDR3 contains 15 residues. Based on the CDR3 plus reference TRBV5-1 and TRBJ2-3, the full variable domain is KAGVTQTPRYLIKTRGQQVTLSCSPISGHRSVSWYQQTPGQGLQFLFEYFSETQRNKGNFPGRFSGRQFSNSRSEMNVSTLELGDSALYLCASSGLAREADTQYFGPGTRLTVL.

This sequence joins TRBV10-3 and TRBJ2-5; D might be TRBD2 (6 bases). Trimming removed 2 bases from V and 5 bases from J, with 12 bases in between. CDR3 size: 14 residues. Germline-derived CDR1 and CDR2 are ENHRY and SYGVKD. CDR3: CAISERGIRETQYF. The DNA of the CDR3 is TGTGCCATCAGTGAGCGCGGGATACGGGAGACCCAGTACTTC.

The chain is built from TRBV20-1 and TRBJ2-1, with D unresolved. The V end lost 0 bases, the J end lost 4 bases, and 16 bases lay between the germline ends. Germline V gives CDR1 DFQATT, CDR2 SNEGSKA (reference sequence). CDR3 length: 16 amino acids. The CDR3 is CSARDFRVKLYNEQFF. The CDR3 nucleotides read TGCAGTGCTAGAGATTTCCGAGTAAAGCTATACAATGAGCAGTTCTTC.

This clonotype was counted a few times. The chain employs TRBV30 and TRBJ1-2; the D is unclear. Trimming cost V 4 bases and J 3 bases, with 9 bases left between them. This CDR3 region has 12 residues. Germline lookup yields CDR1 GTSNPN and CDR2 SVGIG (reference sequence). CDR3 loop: CAWITDHYGYTF. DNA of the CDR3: TGTGCCTGGATAACTGACCACTATGGCTACACCTTC.

CDR3 amino acids: CASSTLLAGRRSYNEQFF. The CDR3, as DNA: TGTGCCAGCAGCACGCTTCTAGCGGGCCGCCGCTCCTACAATGAGCAGTTCTTC. The rearrangement uses TRBV11-2 and TRBJ2-1; 8 bases match TRBD2. Germline V gives CDR1 SGHAT, CDR2 FQNNGV. The CDR3 extends over 18 amino acids. The J segment lost 0 bases and the V segment lost 5 bases, leaving 12 bases of the junction unmatched.

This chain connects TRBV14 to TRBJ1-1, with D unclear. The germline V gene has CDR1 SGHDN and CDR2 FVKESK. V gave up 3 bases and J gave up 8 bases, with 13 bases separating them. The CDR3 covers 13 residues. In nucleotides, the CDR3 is TGTGCCAGCAGCCACCCACCGGGTCTAGAAGCTTTCTTT. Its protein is CASSHPPGLEAFF.

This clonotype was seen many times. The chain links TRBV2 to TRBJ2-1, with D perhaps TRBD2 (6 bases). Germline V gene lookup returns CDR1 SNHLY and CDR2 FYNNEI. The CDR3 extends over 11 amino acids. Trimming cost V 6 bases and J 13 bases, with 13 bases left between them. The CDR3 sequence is CASSRGLFQFF. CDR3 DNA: TGTGCCAGCAGCAGAGGACTATTTCAGTTCTTC.

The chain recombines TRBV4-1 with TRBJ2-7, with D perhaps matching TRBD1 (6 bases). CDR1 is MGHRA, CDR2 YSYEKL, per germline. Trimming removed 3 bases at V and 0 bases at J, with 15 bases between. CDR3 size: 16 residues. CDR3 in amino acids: CASSHPGQWSSYEQYF. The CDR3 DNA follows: TGCGCCAGCAGCCACCCCGGACAGTGGAGCTCCTACGAGCAGTACTTC.

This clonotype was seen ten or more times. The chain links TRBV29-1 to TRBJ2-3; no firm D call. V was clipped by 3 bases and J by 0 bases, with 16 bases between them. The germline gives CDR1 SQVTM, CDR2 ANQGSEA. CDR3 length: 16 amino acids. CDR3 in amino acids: CSVEKRGTLSTDTQYF. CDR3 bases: TGCAGCGTTGAGAAACGAGGAACCTTAAGCACAGATACGCAGTATTTT.

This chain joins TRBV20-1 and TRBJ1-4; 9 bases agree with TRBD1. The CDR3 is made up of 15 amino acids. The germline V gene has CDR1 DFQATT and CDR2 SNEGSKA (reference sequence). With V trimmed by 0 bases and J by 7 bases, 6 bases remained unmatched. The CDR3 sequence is CSARDTGTGSEKLFF. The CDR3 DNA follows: TGCAGTGCTAGAGATACAGGGACAGGGAGTGAAAAACTGTTTTTT.

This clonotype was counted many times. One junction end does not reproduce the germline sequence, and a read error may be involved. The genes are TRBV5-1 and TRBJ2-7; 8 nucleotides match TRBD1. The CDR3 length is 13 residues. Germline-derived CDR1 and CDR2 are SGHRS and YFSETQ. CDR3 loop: CASSPGGGYEQYF. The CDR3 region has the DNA TGTGCCAGCTCACCAGGGGGCGGATACGAGCAGTACTTC. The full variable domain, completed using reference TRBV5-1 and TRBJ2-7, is KAGVTQTPRYLIKTRGQQVTLSCSPISGHRSVSWYQQTPGQGLQFLFEYFSETQRNKGNFPGRFSGRQFSNSRSEMNVSTLELGDSALYLCASSPGGGYEQYFGPGTRLTVT.

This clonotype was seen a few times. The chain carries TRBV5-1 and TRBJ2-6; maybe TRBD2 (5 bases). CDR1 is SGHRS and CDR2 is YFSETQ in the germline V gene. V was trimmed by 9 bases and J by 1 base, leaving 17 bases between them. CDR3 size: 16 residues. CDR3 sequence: CAIRGRFDSGANVLTF. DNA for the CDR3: TGCGCCATCCGGGGTCGGTTTGATTCTGGGGCCAACGTCCTGACTTTC.

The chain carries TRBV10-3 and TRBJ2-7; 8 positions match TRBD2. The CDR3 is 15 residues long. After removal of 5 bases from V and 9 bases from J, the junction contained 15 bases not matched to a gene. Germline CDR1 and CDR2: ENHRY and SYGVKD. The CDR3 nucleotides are TGTGCCATCAGTAGCGGGAGCGTGGCCCTGCTCGGGCAGTACTTC. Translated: CAISSGSVALLGQYF.

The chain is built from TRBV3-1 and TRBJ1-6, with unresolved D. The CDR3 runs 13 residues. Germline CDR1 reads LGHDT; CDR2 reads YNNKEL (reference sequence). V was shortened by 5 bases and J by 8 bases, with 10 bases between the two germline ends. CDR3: CASSVGIDSPLHF. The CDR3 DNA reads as TGTGCCAGCAGCGTGGGGATTGATTCACCCCTCCACTTT. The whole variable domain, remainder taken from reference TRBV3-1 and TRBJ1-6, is DTAVSQTPKYLVTQMGNDKSIKCEQNLGHDTMYWYKQDSKKFLKIMFSYNNKELIINETVPNRFSPKSPDKAHLNLHINSLELGDSAVYFCASSVGIDSPLHFGNGTRLTVT.